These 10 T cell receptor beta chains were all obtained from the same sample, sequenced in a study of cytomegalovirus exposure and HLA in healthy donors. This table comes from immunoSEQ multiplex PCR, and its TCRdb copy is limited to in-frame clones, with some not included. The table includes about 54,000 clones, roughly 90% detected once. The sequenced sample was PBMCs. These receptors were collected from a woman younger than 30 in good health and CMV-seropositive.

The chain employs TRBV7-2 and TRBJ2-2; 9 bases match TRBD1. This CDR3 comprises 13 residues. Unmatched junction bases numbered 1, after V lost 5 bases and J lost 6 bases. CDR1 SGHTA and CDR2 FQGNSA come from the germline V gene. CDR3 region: CASSRDRAGELFF. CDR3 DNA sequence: TGTGCCAGCAGCCGGGACAGGGCCGGGGAGCTGTTTTTT.

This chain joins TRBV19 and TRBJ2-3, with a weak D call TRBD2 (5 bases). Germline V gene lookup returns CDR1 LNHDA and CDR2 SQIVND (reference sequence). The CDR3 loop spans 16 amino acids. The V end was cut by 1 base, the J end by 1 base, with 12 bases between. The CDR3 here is CASSIVRGTRTDTQYF. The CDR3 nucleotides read TGTGCCAGTAGTATAGTACGGGGAACACGCACAGATACGCAGTATTTT.

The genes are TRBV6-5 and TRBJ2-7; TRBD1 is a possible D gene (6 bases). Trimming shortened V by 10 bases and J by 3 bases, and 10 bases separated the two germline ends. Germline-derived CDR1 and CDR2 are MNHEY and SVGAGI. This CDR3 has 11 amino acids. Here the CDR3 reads CATRDIYEQYF. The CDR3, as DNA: TGTGCCACGAGGGACATCTACGAGCAGTACTTC.

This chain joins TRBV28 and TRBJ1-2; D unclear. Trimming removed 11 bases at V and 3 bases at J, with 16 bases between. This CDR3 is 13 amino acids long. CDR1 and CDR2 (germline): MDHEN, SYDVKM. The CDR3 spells CAVFPPEHYGYTF. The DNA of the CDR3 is TGTGCCGTCTTCCCTCCAGAACACTATGGCTACACCTTC.

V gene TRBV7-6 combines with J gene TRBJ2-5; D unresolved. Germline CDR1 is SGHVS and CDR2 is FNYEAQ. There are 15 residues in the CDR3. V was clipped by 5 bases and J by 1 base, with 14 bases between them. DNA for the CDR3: TGTGCCAGCAGCCGTTTATTGCTCGGCCAAGAGACCCAGTACTTC. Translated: CASSRLLLGQETQYF.

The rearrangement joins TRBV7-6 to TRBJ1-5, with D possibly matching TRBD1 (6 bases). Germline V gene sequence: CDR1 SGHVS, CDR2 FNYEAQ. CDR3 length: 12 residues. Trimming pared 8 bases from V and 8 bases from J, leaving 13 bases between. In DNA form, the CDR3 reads TGTGCCAGCGGGGGCCGGAACGAGCCCCAGCATTTT. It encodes CASGGRNEPQHF.

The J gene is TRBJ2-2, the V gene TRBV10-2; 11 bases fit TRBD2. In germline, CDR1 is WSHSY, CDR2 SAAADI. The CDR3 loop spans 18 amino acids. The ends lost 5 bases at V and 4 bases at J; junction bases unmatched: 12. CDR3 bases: TGCGCCAGCAGTACCATAGCGGGGGGGCCTCTGGGCACCGGGGAGCTGTTTTTT. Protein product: CASSTIAGGPLGTGELFF.

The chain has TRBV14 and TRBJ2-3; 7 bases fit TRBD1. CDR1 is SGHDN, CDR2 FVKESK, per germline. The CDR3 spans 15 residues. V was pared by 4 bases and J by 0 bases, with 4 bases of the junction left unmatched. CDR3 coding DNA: TGTGCCAGCAGCCTCCGGACAGGAAGCACAGATACGCAGTATTTT. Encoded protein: CASSLRTGSTDTQYF.

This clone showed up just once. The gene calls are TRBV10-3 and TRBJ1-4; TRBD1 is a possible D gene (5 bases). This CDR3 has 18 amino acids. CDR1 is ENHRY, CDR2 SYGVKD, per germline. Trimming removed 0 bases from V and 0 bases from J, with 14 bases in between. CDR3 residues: CAISESSLGAATNEKLFF. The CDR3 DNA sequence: TGTGCCATCAGTGAGTCGAGCTTAGGGGCTGCAACTAATGAAAAACTGTTTTTT.

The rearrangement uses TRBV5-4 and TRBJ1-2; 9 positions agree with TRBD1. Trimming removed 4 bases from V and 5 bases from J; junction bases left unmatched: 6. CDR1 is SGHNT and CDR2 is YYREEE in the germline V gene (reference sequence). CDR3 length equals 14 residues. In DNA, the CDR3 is TGTGCCAGCAGCCCCCCCGGGACAGGGTATGGCTACACCTTC. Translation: CASSPPGTGYGYTF.